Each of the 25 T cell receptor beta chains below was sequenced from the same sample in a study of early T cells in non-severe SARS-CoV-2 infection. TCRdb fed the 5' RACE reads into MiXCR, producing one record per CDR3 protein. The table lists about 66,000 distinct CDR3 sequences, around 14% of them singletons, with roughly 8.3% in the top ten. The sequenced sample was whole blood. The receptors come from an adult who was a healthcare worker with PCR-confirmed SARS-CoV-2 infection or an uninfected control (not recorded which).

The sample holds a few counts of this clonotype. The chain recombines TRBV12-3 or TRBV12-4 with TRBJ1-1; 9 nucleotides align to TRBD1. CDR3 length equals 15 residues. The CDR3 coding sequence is TGTTGCCAGCAACGTAACAGGGGGCACGGCACTGAAGCTTTCTTT. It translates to CCQQRNRGHGTEAFF.

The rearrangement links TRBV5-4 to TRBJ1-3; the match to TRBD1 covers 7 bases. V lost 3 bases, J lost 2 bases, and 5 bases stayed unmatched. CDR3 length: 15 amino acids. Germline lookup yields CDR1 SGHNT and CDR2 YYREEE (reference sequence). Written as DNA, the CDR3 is TGTGCCAGCAGCTCCACCCAGGGGGCTGGAAACACCATATATTTT. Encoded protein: CASSSTQGAGNTIYF.

DNA of the CDR3: TGTGCCAGCAGCGAAACCGGGGCGAGAACCGGGGAGCTGTTTTTT. It is translated as CASSETGARTGELFF. J is TRBJ2-2 and V is TRBV7-6; perhaps D is TRBD1 or TRBD2 (5 bases each). This CDR3 has 15 amino acids. The V gene's germline CDR1 is SGHVS and CDR2 FNYEAQ. The V end lost 5 bases, the J end lost 5 bases, and 15 bases lay between the germline ends.

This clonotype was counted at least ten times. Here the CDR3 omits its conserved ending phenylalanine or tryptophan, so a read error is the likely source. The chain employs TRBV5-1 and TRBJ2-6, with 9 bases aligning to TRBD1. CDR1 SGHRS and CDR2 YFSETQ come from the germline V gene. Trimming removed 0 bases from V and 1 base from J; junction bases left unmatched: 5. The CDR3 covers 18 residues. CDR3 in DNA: TGCGCCAGCAGCTTGGACGGGACAGGGAATTCTGGGGCCAACGTCCTGACTTCC. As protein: CASSLDGTGNSGANVLTS.

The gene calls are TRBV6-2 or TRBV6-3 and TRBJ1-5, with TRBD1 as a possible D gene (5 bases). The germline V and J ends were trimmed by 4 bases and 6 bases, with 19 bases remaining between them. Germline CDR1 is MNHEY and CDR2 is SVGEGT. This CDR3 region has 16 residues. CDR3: CASSWRGAQRAQPQHF. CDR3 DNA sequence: TGTGCCAGCAGTTGGCGAGGGGCGCAACGGGCTCAGCCCCAGCATTTT.

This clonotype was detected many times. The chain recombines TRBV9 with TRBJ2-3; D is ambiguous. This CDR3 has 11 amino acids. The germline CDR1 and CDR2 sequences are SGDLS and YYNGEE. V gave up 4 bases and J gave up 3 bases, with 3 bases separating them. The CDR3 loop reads CASSKTDTQYF. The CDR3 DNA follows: TGTGCCAGCAGCAAAACAGATACGCAGTATTTT.

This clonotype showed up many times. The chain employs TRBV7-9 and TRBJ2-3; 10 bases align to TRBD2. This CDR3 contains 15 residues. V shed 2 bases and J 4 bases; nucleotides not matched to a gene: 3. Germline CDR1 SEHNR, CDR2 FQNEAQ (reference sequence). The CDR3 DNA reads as TGTGCCAGCAGCTTATCAGCGGGAGGGTCAGATACGCAGTATTTT. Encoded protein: CASSLSAGGSDTQYF.

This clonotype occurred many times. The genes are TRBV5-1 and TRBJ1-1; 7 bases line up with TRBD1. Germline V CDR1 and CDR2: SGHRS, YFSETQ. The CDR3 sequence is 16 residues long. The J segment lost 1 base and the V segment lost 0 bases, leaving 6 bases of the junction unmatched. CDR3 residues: CASSLVRQGSNTEAFF. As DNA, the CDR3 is TGCGCCAGCAGCTTGGTCCGACAGGGCTCGAACACTGAAGCTTTCTTT. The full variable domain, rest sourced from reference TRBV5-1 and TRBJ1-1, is KAGVTQTPRYLIKTRGQQVTLSCSPISGHRSVSWYQQTPGQGLQFLFEYFSETQRNKGNFPGRFSGRQFSNSRSEMNVSTLELGDSALYLCASSLVRQGSNTEAFFGQGTRLTVV.

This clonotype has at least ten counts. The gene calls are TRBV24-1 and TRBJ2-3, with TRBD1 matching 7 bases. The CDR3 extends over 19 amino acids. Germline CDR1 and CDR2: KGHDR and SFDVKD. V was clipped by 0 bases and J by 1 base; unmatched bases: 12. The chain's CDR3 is CATSDLAGSRDRRTDTQYF. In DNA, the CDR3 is TGTGCCACCAGTGATTTGGCGGGTAGTAGGGACAGACGCACAGATACGCAGTATTTT.

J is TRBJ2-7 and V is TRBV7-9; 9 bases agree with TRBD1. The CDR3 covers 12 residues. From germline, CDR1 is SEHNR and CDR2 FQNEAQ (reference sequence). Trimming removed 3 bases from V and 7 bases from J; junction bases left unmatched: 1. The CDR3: CASSLDRGEQYF. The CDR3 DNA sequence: TGTGCCAGCAGCTTGGACAGGGGTGAGCAGTACTTC.

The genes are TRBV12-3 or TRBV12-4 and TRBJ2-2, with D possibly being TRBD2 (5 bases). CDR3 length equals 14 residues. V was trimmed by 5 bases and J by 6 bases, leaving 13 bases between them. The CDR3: CASSRTGIAGELFF. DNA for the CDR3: TGTGCCAGCAGTAGGACCGGGATTGCCGGGGAGCTGTTTTTT.

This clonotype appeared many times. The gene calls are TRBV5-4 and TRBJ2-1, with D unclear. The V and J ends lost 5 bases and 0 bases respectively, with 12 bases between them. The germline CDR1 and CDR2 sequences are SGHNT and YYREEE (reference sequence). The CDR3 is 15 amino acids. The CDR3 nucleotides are TGTGCCAGCAGGCTAGACCAGAGCTCCTACAATGAGCAGTTCTTC. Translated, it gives CASRLDQSSYNEQFF.

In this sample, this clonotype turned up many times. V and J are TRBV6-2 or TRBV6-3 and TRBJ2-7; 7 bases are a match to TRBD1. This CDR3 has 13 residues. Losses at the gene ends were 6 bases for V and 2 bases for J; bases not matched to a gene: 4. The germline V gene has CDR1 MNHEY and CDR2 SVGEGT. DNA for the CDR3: TGTGCCAGCAGGACAGGGCCCGCCTACGAGCAGTACTTC. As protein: CASRTGPAYEQYF.

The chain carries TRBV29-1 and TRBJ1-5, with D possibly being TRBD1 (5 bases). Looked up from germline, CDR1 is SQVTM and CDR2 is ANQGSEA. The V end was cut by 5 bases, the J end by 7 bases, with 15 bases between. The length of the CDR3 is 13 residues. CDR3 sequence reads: CSVSVGRAQPQHF. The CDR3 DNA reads TGCAGCGTTTCTGTAGGCAGGGCCCAGCCCCAGCATTTT.

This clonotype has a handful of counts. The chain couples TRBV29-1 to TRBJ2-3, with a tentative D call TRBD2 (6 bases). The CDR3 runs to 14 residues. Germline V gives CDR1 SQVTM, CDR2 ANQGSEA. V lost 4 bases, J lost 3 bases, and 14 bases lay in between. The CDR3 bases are TGCAGCGTTGGCCTAGCGAGGGTGACAGATACGCAGTATTTT. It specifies CSVGLARVTDTQYF.

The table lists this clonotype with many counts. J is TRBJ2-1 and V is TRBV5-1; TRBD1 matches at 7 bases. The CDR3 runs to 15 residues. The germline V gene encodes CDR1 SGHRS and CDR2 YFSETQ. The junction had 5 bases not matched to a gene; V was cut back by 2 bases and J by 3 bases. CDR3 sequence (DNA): TGCGCCAGCAGCTTAGGGGACAGTATCTACAATGAGCAGTTCTTC. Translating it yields CASSLGDSIYNEQFF.

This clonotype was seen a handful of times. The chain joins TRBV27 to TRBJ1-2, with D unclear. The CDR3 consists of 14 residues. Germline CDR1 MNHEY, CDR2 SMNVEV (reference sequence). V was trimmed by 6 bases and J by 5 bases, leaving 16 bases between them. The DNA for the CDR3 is TGTGCCAGCAGCCCGGATGACGGGCTATATGGCTACACCTTC. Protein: CASSPDDGLYGYTF.

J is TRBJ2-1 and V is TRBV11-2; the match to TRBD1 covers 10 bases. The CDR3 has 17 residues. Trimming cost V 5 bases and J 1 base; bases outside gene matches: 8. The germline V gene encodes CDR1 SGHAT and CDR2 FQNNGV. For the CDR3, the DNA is TGTGCCAGCAGCCCCCGACAGGGGGCTTTGTCCTACAATGAGCAGTTCTTC. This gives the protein CASSPRQGALSYNEQFF.

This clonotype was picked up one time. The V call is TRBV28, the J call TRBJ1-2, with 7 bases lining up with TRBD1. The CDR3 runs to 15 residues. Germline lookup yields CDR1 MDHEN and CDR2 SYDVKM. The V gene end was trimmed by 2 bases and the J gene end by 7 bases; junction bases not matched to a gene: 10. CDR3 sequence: CASSLIRQGLSGYTF. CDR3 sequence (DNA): TGTGCCAGCAGTTTAATCCGACAGGGTTTGTCTGGCTACACCTTC.

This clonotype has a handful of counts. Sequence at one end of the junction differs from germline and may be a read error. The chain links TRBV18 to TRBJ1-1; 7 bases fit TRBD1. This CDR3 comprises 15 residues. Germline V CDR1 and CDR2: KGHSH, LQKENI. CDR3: CASSPPGQINTEAFF. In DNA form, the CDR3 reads TGTGCCAGCTCGCCACCGGGACAGATTAACACTGAAGCTTTCTTT.

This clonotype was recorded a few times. The CDR3 bases are TGTGCCAGCCTACAGGGGGCGGGCACTGAAGCTTTCTTT. It is translated as CASLQGAGTEAFF. V is TRBV28 and J is TRBJ1-1; 9 bases map to TRBD1. The CDR3 sequence is 13 residues long. Germline-derived CDR1 and CDR2 are MDHEN and SYDVKM. With V trimmed by 8 bases and J by 4 bases, 5 bases remained unmatched.

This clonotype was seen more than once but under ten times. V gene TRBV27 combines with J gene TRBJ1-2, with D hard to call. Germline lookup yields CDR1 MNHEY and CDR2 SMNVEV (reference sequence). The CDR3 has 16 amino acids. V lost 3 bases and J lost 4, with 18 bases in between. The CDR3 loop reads CASSFLPLGLSYGYTF. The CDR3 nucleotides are TGTGCCAGCAGTTTCCTTCCCTTAGGGTTGAGCTATGGCTACACCTTC.

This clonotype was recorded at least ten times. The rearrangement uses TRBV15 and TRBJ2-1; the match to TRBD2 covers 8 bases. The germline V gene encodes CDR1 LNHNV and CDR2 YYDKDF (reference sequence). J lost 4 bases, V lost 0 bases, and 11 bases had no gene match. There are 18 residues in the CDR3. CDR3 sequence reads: CATSRDPLSGSVYNEQFF. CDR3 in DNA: TGTGCCACCAGCAGAGATCCTTTAAGCGGGAGCGTTTACAATGAGCAGTTCTTC.

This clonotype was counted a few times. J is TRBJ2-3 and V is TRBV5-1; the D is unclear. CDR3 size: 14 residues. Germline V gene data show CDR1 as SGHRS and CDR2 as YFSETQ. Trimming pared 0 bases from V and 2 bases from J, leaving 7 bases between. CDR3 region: CASSLEATTDTQYF. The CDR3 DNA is TGCGCCAGCAGCTTGGAAGCAACCACAGATACGCAGTATTTT.

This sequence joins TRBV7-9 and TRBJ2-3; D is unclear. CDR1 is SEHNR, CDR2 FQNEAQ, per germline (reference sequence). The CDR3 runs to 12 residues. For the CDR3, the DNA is TGTGCAGTCAATCCGCACACAGATACGCAGTATTTT. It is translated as CAVNPHTDTQYF.